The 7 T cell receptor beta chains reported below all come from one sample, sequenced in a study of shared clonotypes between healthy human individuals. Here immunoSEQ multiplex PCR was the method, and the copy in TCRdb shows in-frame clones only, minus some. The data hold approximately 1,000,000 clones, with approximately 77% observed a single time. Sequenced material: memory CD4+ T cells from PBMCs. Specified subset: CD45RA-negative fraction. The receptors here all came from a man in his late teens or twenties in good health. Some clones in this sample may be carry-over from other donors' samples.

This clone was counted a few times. DNA of the CDR3: TGCGCCAGCAGCTGGGGGGACGGTAACTATGGCTACACCTTC. This sequence encodes CASSWGDGNYGYTF. The chain joins TRBV5-1 to TRBJ1-2; D is possibly TRBD1 (5 bases). Germline values: CDR1 SGHRS, CDR2 YFSETQ. CDR3 length equals 14 residues. V was clipped by 3 bases and J by 1 base, with 10 bases between them.

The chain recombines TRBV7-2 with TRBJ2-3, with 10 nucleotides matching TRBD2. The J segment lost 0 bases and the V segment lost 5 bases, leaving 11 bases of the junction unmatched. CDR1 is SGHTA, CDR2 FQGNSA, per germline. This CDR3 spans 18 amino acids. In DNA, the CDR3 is TGTGCCAGCAGCCTCCGAGTACTAGCGGGAAGGAGCACAGATACGCAGTATTTT. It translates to CASSLRVLAGRSTDTQYF.

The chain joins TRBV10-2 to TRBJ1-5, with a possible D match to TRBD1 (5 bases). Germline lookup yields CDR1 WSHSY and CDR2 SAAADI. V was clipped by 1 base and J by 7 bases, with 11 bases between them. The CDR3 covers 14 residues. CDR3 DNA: TGCGCCAGCAGTGAGTGGAGGGGAGGCCAGCCCCAGCATTTT. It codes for CASSEWRGGQPQHF.

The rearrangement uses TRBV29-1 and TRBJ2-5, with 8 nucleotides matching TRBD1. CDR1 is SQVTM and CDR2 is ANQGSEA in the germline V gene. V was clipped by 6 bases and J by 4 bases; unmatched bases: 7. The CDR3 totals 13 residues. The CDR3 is CSVETGGGETQYF. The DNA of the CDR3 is TGCAGCGTGGAAACAGGGGGAGGAGAGACCCAGTACTTC.

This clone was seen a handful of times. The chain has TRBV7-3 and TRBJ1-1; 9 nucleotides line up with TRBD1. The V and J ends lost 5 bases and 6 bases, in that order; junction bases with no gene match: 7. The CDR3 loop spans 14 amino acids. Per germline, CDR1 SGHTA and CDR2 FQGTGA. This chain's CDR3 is CASSLGQGSAEAFF. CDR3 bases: TGTGCCAGCAGCCTTGGACAGGGGTCAGCTGAAGCTTTCTTT.

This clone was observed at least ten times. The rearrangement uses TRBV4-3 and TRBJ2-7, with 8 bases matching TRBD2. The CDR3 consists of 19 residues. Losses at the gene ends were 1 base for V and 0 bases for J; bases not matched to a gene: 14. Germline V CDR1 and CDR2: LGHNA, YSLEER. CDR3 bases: TGCGCCAGCAGCCAAGGGGTTATTTGGCGGGAGGAACCCTCCTACGAGCAGTACTTC. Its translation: CASSQGVIWREEPSYEQYF.

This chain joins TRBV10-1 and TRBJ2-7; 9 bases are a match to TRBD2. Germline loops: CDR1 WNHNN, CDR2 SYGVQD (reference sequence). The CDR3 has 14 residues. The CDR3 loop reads CVTQRTSVIYEQYF. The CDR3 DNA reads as TGCGTCACACAGCGGACTAGCGTGATCTACGAGCAGTACTTC.